This record concerns one T cell receptor beta chain sequence. This clone was counted many times. There is no known antigen for this receptor. The CDR3 end lies 3 residues beyond the end of the read and is filled in from the germline J gene. The same CDR3 can be traced to other DNA sequences in this sample. The sample is drawn from a study of T cell clonality in common variable immunodeficiency (dated by TCRdb to 2015 to 2017). The study at large found these results: The authors noted that sequencing repertoires of T cell subpopulations would be needed to clarify what caused the increased clonality in CVID. Patient heterogeneity within the CVID cohort put limits on correlating repertoire features with clinical complications. Increased TCRbeta clonality was found in CVID subjects compared with healthy controls (t-test p = 0.018), with the increase being most characteristic of about a third of subjects. CVID subjects shared fewer TCRbeta clones with each other than healthy controls did (p < 0.0001). Even though DNA input was equal, the average per sample came to about 81,820 unique sequences for controls compared with about 34,000 for CVID samples. CVID TCRbeta sequences were reported to have fewer deletions and N-nucleotide insertions and to lack highly modified clones with 13 or more V deletions.

Both CVID patients and healthy controls were predominantly of Caucasian heritage. Heparinized peripheral whole blood samples of 5 to 8 ml were collected from each donor. Genomic DNA from adults with common variable immune deficiency (CVID) and from healthy adult controls was used to sequence TCRbeta CDR3 repertoires. The control group was made up of about 22 healthy adult volunteers (roughly ten male and approximately twelve female) whose ages ranged from roughly 23 to 70 years, with a mean age of approximately 31. Diluted blood was density-centrifuged over Hypaque 1077 or Ficoll-Paque to isolate peripheral blood mononuclear cells. Genomic DNA was extracted from unsorted mononuclear cells by Qiagen column purification or by a centrifugation-based method. In the germline V gene, CDR1 corresponds to SGHRS and CDR2 to YFSETQ. Taken from cysteine to phenylalanine, the CDR3 has 16 residues. Of the CDR3's DNA, 39 bases were read; they are in frame from base 1. Trimming accounts for 0 bases at V and 4 bases at J, while the number of junction bases matched to no gene is 5.

For sequencing input, CVID and control samples contributed equivalent amounts of genomic DNA. For every sample, a 60 bp segment covering the rearranged TCRbeta CDR3 region was amplified and then sequenced. The immunoSEQ assay, a bias-corrected multiplex PCR with high-throughput sequencing, was employed for TCRbeta amplification. In the original analysis: Each unique nucleotide sequence was treated as a clone and annotated with V, D and J genes, copy number and frequency. Sequences were labeled productive if in frame, and non-productive if out of frame or containing stop codons. As previously described, clonality was calculated on the basis of Shannon's entropy. The predicted amino acid sequences of productive clones were used to derive the mean CDR3 Kyte-Doolittle hydropathy. Hierarchical clustering of scaled V gene usage was performed with the R hclust function using Manhattan distance and complete linkage. Sharing of clones by CDR3 amino acid sequence was evaluated by resampling 12 repertoires per group over 100 rounds. The repertoires were searched for approximately 70 published EBV-specific TCRbeta sequences and nearly 250 published CMV-specific TCRbeta sequences. Analysis left out a couple of CVID samples that produced under 10,000 sequences, so 45 or so CVID repertoires remained. TCRdb obtained this table from immuneACCESS and retained in-frame rearrangements with V and J assigned. These tables miss some clones; where compared with another copy, unresolved V genes account for less than half of the shortfall, and the remainder is unexplained. V and J calls and clone size come straight from that table; D and trimming were deduced from the DNA. This sample has 40,000 or so clones, none of them a singleton. The top ten constitute less than 3% of the sample.

Recombination joined TRBV5-1 with TRBJ2-3; TRBD2 fits 10 bases in the junction. This receptor was obtained from a person aged 18 to 75 in good health. Sequencing was carried out using peripheral blood mononuclear cells. The CDR3 is CASSLGLAGVADTQYF. CDR3 DNA (partial): TGCGCCAGCAGCTTGGGTCTAGCGGGAGTGGCAGATACG.